Listed below are T cell receptor beta chains from one sample, sequenced in a study of blood T cell repertoires in COVID-19. Sequencing used immunoSEQ multiplex PCR; TCRdb keeps in-frame clones, though not all of them. Of some 200,000 clones detected, 89% appear once; the ten largest clones hold roughly 5%. Sequencing used peripheral blood. These receptors all come from a woman aged 40 to 50 with acute or convalescent COVID-19. Both conserved end residues are trimmed from each CDR3.

j_call: TRBJ1-5; v_call: TRBV2; cdr3_aa: ASSAGKSNQPQH
j_call: TRBJ1-3; v_call: TRBV5-1; cdr3_aa: ASSHNIFAGGNTIY
j_call: TRBJ2-3; v_call: TRBV5-1; cdr3_aa: ASSPLLTGGKTDTQY
j_call: TRBJ1-2; v_call: TRBV19; cdr3_aa: ASNNNRVSGYT
j_call: TRBJ1-2; v_call: TRBV6-1; cdr3_aa: ASSDRGGYT
j_call: TRBJ2-1; v_call: TRBV11-1; cdr3_aa: ASSLAPRGDLSRF
j_call: TRBJ1-2; v_call: TRBV12-5; cdr3_aa: ASGFPSRAAVGTGRGYGYT
j_call: TRBJ1-2; v_call: TRBV6-1; cdr3_aa: ASSEPYREGYT
j_call: TRBJ1-4; v_call: TRBV24-1; cdr3_aa: ATSDSNRGSNEKLF
j_call: TRBJ2-1; v_call: TRBV4-1; cdr3_aa: ASSQGALGAEQF
j_call: TRBJ2-4; v_call: TRBV6-5; cdr3_aa: ASRASGVGNIQY
j_call: TRBJ1-2; v_call: TRBV18; cdr3_aa: ASSPGQGLLGYT
j_call: TRBJ1-2; v_call: TRBV30; cdr3_aa: AWSVGGSDGYT
j_call: TRBJ1-5; v_call: TRBV28; cdr3_aa: ASSLTGGYQPQH
j_call: TRBJ2-3; v_call: TRBV2; cdr3_aa: ASSYSGGETDTQY
j_call: TRBJ2-1; v_call: TRBV20-1; cdr3_aa: SASGRGGYEQF
j_call: TRBJ1-6; v_call: TRBV27; cdr3_aa: ASSFRPTGDSPLH
j_call: TRBJ1-1; v_call: TRBV6-6; cdr3_aa: ASSLTGENTEAF
j_call: TRBJ1-4; v_call: TRBV6-5; cdr3_aa: ASSSFRGGDEKLF
j_call: TRBJ2-1; v_call: TRBV4-1; cdr3_aa: ASSQQVLSRLRTGPKNEQF
j_call: TRBJ1-2; v_call: TRBV7-2; cdr3_aa: ASSLDHRASSDGYT
j_call: TRBJ2-3; v_call: TRBV11-1; cdr3_aa: ASGRGGGTDTQY
j_call: TRBJ2-2; v_call: TRBV18; cdr3_aa: ASSTRGINTGELF
j_call: TRBJ1-1; v_call: TRBV6-6; cdr3_aa: ASSLQMNTEAF